This T cell receptor (beta chain) was recovered during a study of cytomegalovirus exposure and HLA in healthy donors. On the study more broadly: A preliminary data release comprised roughly 85 million unique TCRs obtained from HLA-typed donors. Notes on the study in general: With further analysis later on, most CMV-associated TCR beta chains appeared HLA-restricted. Most TCR beta V segments were productive about 87% or about 30% of the time in an earlier analysis.

The CDR3 spans 13 residues. Germline lookup yields CDR1 LNHDA and CDR2 SQIVND (reference sequence). Trimming took 8 bases from V and 4 from J; bases not matched to a gene: 7. PCR was performed using 60 Vbeta and 13 Jbeta primers. As handled by the study authors: A follow-up analysis tallied 65 million to 80 million unique TCR beta chains, some 9.9 million shared. This table comes from immunoSEQ multiplex PCR, and its TCRdb copy is limited to in-frame clones, with some not included. That table furnishes V, J and clone size, whereas the DNA furnished D and trimming. The sample has about 200,000 clones; less than 90% are singletons. This clone was detected a few times. Its antigen is unidentified.

The sequenced material came from PBMCs. The chain uses TRBV19 and TRBJ1-1, with 7 bases matching TRBD1. This clonotype was sampled from a woman aged 25 to 39 in good health and CMV-seronegative. The CDR3 coding sequence is TGTGCCAGTGACAGGGTTGGGGTCACTGAAGCTTTCTTT. This translates into CASDRVGVTEAFF.